This T cell receptor beta chain appears in the sequencing data of a study of technical replicates of blood from four donors. TCRdb's table, derived via immunoSEQ multiplex PCR, lists solely in-frame clones and lacks some. The data show about 12,000 clones, about 95% seen once. CDR1 and CDR2 (germline): MDHEN, SYDVKM. Losses at the gene ends were 5 bases for V and 0 bases for J; bases not matched to a gene: 12. This CDR3 has 17 residues. The source of this sequence is a human donor in good health. The V and J genes are TRBV28 and TRBJ1-1, with TRBD1 identical over 7 bases. The material sequenced was PBMCs. DNA of the CDR3: TGTGCCAGCAGTACAACAGGGGATCCATCCATGAACACTGAAGCTTTCTTT. It is translated as CASSTTGDPSMNTEAFF.